These 17 T cell receptor beta chains came from one sample sequenced in a study of blood T cell repertoires in COVID-19. Measured with immunoSEQ multiplex PCR; TCRdb has only the in-frame clones, and not every one. The data show about 150,000 clones, 70% to 85% seen once. Material for sequencing was peripheral blood. Source of these receptors: a woman in her 50s with acute or convalescent COVID-19.

The rearrangement uses TRBV4-3 and TRBJ2-7; tentative D call: TRBD1 (6 bases). The CDR3 sequence is 17 residues long. The germline V gene encodes CDR1 LGHNA and CDR2 YSLEER. Trimming took 0 bases from V and 5 from J, leaving 20 bases between them. The CDR3 DNA sequence: TGCGCCAGCAGCCAAGACCTTTCGGGGCAGGGGAAGCACGAGCAGTACTTC. As protein: CASSQDLSGQGKHEQYF.

This chain connects TRBV5-4 to TRBJ1-1, with D uncertain. The V gene's germline CDR1 is SGHNT and CDR2 YYREEE (reference sequence). V was shortened by 3 bases and J by 0 bases, with 15 bases between the two germline ends. The CDR3 extends over 16 amino acids. Written as DNA, the CDR3 is TGTGCCAGCAGCTCGGAGGTGGAGAAAATGAACACTGAAGCTTTCTTT. Amino acids: CASSSEVEKMNTEAFF.

V is TRBV9 and J is TRBJ1-2, with TRBD1 matching 10 bases. The length of the CDR3 is 16 residues. V shed 4 bases, J shed 1 base, and the junction held 7 bases outside the gene matches. The germline V gene encodes CDR1 SGDLS and CDR2 YYNGEE. This CDR3 is CASSPDGTGDNYGYTF. CDR3 bases: TGTGCCAGCAGCCCAGATGGGACAGGGGATAACTATGGCTACACCTTC.

The chain links TRBV21-1 to TRBJ1-5; the D call of TRBD1 is as the table states it, not checked on the DNA. TRBV21-1 counts as a pseudogene. CDR3 length: 14 residues. CDR3 DNA sequence: TGTGCCAGCAGTAGACAGGATAGCAATCAGCCCCAGCATTTT. It encodes CASSRQDSNQPQHF.

This chain joins TRBV7-9 and TRBJ2-7; possible D gene TRBD1, 6 bases. The CDR3 totals 15 residues. The germline V gene encodes CDR1 SEHNR and CDR2 FQNEAQ (reference sequence). Trimming pared 0 bases from V and 4 bases from J, leaving 13 bases between. This CDR3 is CASSLAFTGIYEQYF. DNA for the CDR3: TGTGCCAGCAGCTTAGCGTTCACAGGGATTTACGAGCAGTACTTC.

V gene TRBV7-3 combines with J gene TRBJ2-5; TRBD2 might be the D (5 bases). Germline V CDR1 and CDR2: SGHTA, FQGTGA. The CDR3 spans 13 residues. V lost 5 bases, J lost 5 bases, and 12 bases lay in between. CDR3 sequence (DNA): TGTGCCAGCAGCCGAGGGAATTCGGAGACCCAGTACTTC. Protein sequence: CASSRGNSETQYF.

The gene calls are TRBV19 and TRBJ1-2, with a tentative D call TRBD1 (6 bases). Germline V gene lookup returns CDR1 LNHDA and CDR2 SQIVND (reference sequence). The CDR3 is made up of 13 amino acids. The V and J ends lost 10 bases and 5 bases respectively, with 17 bases between them. CDR3 sequence reads: CATQAGGRYGYTF. The CDR3 coding sequence is TGTGCCACCCAGGCGGGGGGCCGGTATGGCTACACCTTC.

With respect to this clone: Other DNA sequences from this sample encode an identical CDR3 as well. The V and J genes are TRBV4-3 and TRBJ1-6; 7 positions agree with TRBD1. V dropped 0 bases and J dropped 5; count of bases not matched to a gene: 10. Germline V gene data show CDR1 as LGHNA and CDR2 as YSLEER. The CDR3 spans 18 residues. For the CDR3, the DNA is TGCGCCAGCAGCCAAGAACGACAGGGACCATCAAATAATTCACCCCTCCACTTT. This sequence encodes CASSQERQGPSNNSPLHF.

The chain couples TRBV7-6 to TRBJ1-2, with D uncertain. V lost 8 bases to trimming and J lost 1 base, with 20 bases between them. CDR1 is SGHVS and CDR2 is FNYEAQ in the germline V gene. This CDR3 comprises 16 residues. The CDR3 region has the DNA TGTGCCAGCTCGGAGTCCTTGAGTGAGAATAACTATGGCTACACCTTC. Translating gives CASSESLSENNYGYTF.

This clone has a handful of counts. The rearrangement links TRBV7-2 to TRBJ2-1, with TRBD2 matching 7 bases. The CDR3 runs to 12 residues. Trimming took 5 bases from V and 9 from J; bases not matched to a gene: 4. Per germline, CDR1 SGHTA and CDR2 FQGNSA. CDR3 nucleotides: TGTGCCAGCAGCCCAAGGGAGGGTGAGCAGTTCTTC. The encoded protein is CASSPREGEQFF. The full variable domain, completed using reference TRBV7-2 and TRBJ2-1, is GAGVSQSPSNKVTEKGKDVELRCDPISGHTALYWYRQSLGQGLEFLIYFQGNSAPDKSGLPSDRFSAERTGGSVSTLTIQRTQQEDSAVYLCASSPREGEQFFGPGTRLTVL.

The J gene is TRBJ1-6, the V gene TRBV18; 7 bases agree with TRBD1. The CDR3 length is 14 residues. J gave up 9 bases and V 2 bases, and 4 bases lay outside the gene matches. CDR1 is KGHSH and CDR2 is LQKENI in the germline V gene. CDR3 DNA: TGTGCCAGCTCACCAGACAGGGTACGTTCACCCCTCCACTTT. This encodes CASSPDRVRSPLHF.

This clone was picked up one time. The chain couples TRBV28 to TRBJ1-5; a weak D match, TRBD1 (5 bases). V gave up 0 bases and J gave up 5 bases, with 11 bases separating them. The CDR3 is 15 amino acids. CDR1 and CDR2 (germline): MDHEN, SYDVKM. In nucleotides, the CDR3 is TGTGCCAGCAGTTTATGGCTGCAGGGTCATCAGCCCCAGCATTTT. Translation gives CASSLWLQGHQPQHF.

This sequence joins TRBV9 and TRBJ2-5; D might be TRBD2 (6 bases). Trimming took off 0 bases at V and 4 bases at J, with 10 bases between the two ends. CDR3 length: 14 amino acids. The germline V gene encodes CDR1 SGDLS and CDR2 YYNGEE. The CDR3 here is CASSVAPGGETQYF. In nucleotides, the CDR3 is TGTGCCAGCAGCGTAGCACCCGGGGGAGAGACCCAGTACTTC.

This clone came up once. The CDR3 loop reads CASSYPEQNSPLHF. CDR3 coding DNA: TGTGCCAGCAGTTACCCAGAACAGAATTCACCCCTCCACTTT. The J gene is TRBJ1-6, the V gene TRBV6-5; the D is unclear. In germline, CDR1 is MNHEY, CDR2 SVGAGI. Trimming left V 2 bases short and J 7 bases short, with 9 bases between. The CDR3 covers 14 residues.

The V gene is TRBV18, the J gene TRBJ2-2; 7 bases line up with TRBD1. CDR1 and CDR2 (germline): KGHSH, LQKENI. Germline trimming cut 4 bases from V and 7 bases from J; bases unmatched to any gene: 9. The CDR3 runs to 15 residues. The CDR3 sequence: CASSQQGNFYGELFF. The CDR3 DNA sequence: TGTGCCAGCTCACAACAGGGGAACTTCTACGGGGAGCTGTTTTTT.

This clone was observed many times. In DNA form, the CDR3 reads TGTGCCAGCAGTTACTCATCTCGGACAGGGGTGGACACTGAAGCTTTCTTT. Protein product: CASSYSSRTGVDTEAFF. The chain recombines TRBV6-2 or TRBV6-3 with TRBJ1-1; 9 bases are shared with TRBD1. CDR1 and CDR2 (germline): MNHEY, SVGEGT. The CDR3 extends over 17 amino acids. The J segment lost 3 bases and the V segment lost 0 bases, leaving 8 bases of the junction unmatched.

CDR3: CASSSRLIAKNIQYF. In nucleotides, the CDR3 is TGTGCCAGCTCATCGAGACTGATAGCCAAAAACATTCAGTACTTC. The genes are TRBV18 and TRBJ2-4; D is uncertain. This CDR3 region has 15 residues. Deletions cut 5 bases from V and 0 bases from J, with 11 bases between. From germline, CDR1 is KGHSH and CDR2 LQKENI.